These 11 T cell receptor beta chains were all obtained from the same sample, sequenced in a study of shared clonotypes between healthy human individuals. The naive CD8 subset, CD45RO-negative cells positively selected for CCR7, excluded terminally differentiated effector memory CD45RA+ cells. Profiling relied on immunoSEQ multiplex PCR, and the TCRdb table lists in-frame clones only, not all of them. The sample lists about 590,000 clones, just under 97% seen once, with around 0.097% in the top ten. The specimen was naive CD8+ T cells sorted from blood. The receptors stem from a woman aged 25-40 years in good health.

The rearrangement joins TRBV19 to TRBJ2-7; 9 positions match TRBD2. The V and J ends lost 3 bases and 2 bases, in that order; junction bases with no gene match: 5. Germline V gene lookup returns CDR1 LNHDA and CDR2 SQIVND (reference sequence). This CDR3 contains 15 residues. The CDR3 sequence: CASSIAGGPTYEQYF. The CDR3 DNA is TGTGCCAGTAGTATCGCGGGAGGGCCTACCTACGAGCAGTACTTC.

This clone appeared a single time. The CDR3 sequence is CASSVAKGFGYEQYF. Here the CDR3 DNA reads TGTGCCAGCAGCGTAGCCAAGGGTTTCGGCTACGAGCAGTACTTC. This chain links TRBV9 with TRBJ2-7, with D hard to call. The V and J ends lost 0 bases and 3 bases respectively, with 13 bases between them. This CDR3 has 15 residues. The germline V gene encodes CDR1 SGDLS and CDR2 YYNGEE. The variable domain in full, with the rest retrieved from reference TRBV9 and TRBJ2-7, is DSGVTQTPKHLITATGQRVTLRCSPRSGDLSVYWYQQSLDQGLQFLIQYYNGEERAKGNILERFSAQQFPDLHSELNLSSLELGDSALYFCASSVAKGFGYEQYFGPGTRLTVT.

This chain links TRBV14 with TRBJ2-7; D gene ambiguous. The CDR3 runs to 12 residues. V gave up 7 bases and J gave up 4 bases, with 11 bases separating them. Per the germline V gene, CDR1 is SGHDN and CDR2 is FVKESK. The chain's CDR3 is CASKLGNYEQYF. CDR3 coding DNA: TGTGCCAGCAAGCTGGGGAATTACGAGCAGTACTTC.

The chain is built from TRBV28 and TRBJ2-7; no firm D call. V gave up 2 bases and J gave up 2 bases, with 10 bases separating them. The CDR3 loop spans 14 amino acids. Germline CDR1 and CDR2: MDHEN and SYDVKM. CDR3 coding DNA: TGTGCCAGCAGTTTAGAGAAACTTGCCTACGAGCAGTACTTC. This sequence encodes CASSLEKLAYEQYF.

V usage is TRBV5-6 and J usage is TRBJ2-7, with D possibly being TRBD2 (5 bases). With 5 bases removed from V and 0 bases from J, the gap between germline ends came to 12 bases. CDR1 is SGHDT and CDR2 is YYEEEE in the germline V gene. The CDR3 runs to 14 residues. CDR3 protein: CASRSGASSYEQYF. The CDR3 DNA reads TGTGCCAGCAGAAGCGGAGCTAGCTCCTACGAGCAGTACTTC.

The chain couples TRBV4-1 to TRBJ1-1; no reliable D call. V was trimmed by 0 bases and J by 5 bases, leaving 7 bases between them. Per the germline V gene, CDR1 is MGHRA and CDR2 is YSYEKL. The CDR3 totals 13 residues. The CDR3: CASSQDLETEAFF. The DNA of the CDR3 is TGCGCCAGCAGCCAAGATTTGGAGACTGAAGCTTTCTTT.

The table lists this clone with a count of one. The rearrangement links TRBV6-1 to TRBJ2-7; D is perhaps TRBD1 (6 bases). The CDR3 is 11 residues long. The germline V gene has CDR1 MNHNS and CDR2 SASEGT. The CDR3 is CTSGHSYEQYF. The CDR3, as DNA: TGTACCTCGGGACACTCCTACGAGCAGTACTTC.

J is TRBJ2-1 and V is TRBV5-1, with D perhaps TRBD1 or TRBD2 (5 bases each). V was trimmed by 0 bases and J by 9 bases, leaving 19 bases between them. This CDR3 comprises 16 residues. Germline V gene data show CDR1 as SGHRS and CDR2 as YFSETQ. Here the CDR3 reads CASSLGGDQGLSEQFF. The DNA of the CDR3 is TGCGCCAGCAGCTTGGGAGGGGACCAGGGTCTTAGTGAGCAGTTCTTC.

About this clone itself: The same CDR3 can be traced to other DNA sequences in this sample. V gene TRBV6-5 combines with J gene TRBJ2-7; D unresolved. Trimming took off 1 base at V and 1 base at J, with 5 bases between the two ends. Germline CDR1 MNHEY, CDR2 SVGAGI. The CDR3 is 13 residues long. This CDR3 reads CASSYLESYEQYF. CDR3 DNA sequence: TGTGCCAGCAGTTACTTAGAATCCTACGAGCAGTACTTC.

The CDR3 bases are TGCGCCAGCAGCTCCGGACAGGGTGAAATAACCTACGAGCAGTACTTC. Protein product: CASSSGQGEITYEQYF. V and J are TRBV5-1 and TRBJ2-7; 8 bases are shared with TRBD1. This CDR3 comprises 16 residues. V dropped 3 bases and J dropped 2; count of bases not matched to a gene: 10. From germline, CDR1 is SGHRS and CDR2 YFSETQ. The full variable domain, its missing parts supplied by reference TRBV5-1 and TRBJ2-7, is KAGVTQTPRYLIKTRGQQVTLSCSPISGHRSVSWYQQTPGQGLQFLFEYFSETQRNKGNFPGRFSGRQFSNSRSEMNVSTLELGDSALYLCASSSGQGEITYEQYFGPGTRLTVT.

The chain is built from TRBV6-6 and TRBJ2-7, with 10 bases that match TRBD1. Germline lookup yields CDR1 MNHNY and CDR2 SVGAGI (reference sequence). Trimming removed 6 bases from V and 2 bases from J; junction bases left unmatched: 4. The length of the CDR3 is 14 residues. CDR3: CASSRQGAPYEQYF. The CDR3 region has the DNA TGTGCCAGCAGCCGACAGGGGGCACCCTACGAGCAGTACTTC.